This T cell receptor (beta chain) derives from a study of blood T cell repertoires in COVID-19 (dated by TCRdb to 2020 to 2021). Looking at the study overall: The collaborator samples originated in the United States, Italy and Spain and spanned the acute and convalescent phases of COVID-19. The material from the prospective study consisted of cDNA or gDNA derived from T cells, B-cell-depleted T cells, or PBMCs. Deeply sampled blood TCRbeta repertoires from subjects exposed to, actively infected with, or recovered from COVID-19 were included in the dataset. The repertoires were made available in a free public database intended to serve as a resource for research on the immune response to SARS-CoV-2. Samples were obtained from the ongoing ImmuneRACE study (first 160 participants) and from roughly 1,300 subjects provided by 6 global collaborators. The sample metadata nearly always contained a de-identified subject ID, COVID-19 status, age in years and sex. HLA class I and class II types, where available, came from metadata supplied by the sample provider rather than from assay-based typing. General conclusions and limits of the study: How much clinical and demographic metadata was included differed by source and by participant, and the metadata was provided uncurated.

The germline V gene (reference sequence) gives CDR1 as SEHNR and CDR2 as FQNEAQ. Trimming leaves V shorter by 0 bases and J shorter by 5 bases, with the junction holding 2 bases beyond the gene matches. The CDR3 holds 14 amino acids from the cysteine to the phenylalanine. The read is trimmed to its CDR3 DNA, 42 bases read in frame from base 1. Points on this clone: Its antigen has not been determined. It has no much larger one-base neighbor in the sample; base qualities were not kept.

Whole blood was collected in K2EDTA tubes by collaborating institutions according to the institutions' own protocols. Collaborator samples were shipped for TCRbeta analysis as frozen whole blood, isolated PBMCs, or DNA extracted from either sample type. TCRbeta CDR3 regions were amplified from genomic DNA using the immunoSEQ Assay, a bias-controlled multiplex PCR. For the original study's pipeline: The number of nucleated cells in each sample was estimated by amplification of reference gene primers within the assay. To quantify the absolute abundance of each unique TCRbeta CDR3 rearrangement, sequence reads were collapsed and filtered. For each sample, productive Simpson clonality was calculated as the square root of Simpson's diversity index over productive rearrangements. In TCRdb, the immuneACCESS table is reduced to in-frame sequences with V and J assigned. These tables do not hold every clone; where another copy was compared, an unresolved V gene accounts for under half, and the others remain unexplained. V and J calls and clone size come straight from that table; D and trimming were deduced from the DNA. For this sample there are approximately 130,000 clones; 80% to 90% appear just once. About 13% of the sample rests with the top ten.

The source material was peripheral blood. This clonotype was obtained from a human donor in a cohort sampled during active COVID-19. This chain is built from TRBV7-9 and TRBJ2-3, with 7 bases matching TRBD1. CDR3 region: CASSLAGGGDTQYF. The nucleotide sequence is TGTGCCAGCAGCTTAGCAGGGGGCGGAGATACGCAGTATTTT.